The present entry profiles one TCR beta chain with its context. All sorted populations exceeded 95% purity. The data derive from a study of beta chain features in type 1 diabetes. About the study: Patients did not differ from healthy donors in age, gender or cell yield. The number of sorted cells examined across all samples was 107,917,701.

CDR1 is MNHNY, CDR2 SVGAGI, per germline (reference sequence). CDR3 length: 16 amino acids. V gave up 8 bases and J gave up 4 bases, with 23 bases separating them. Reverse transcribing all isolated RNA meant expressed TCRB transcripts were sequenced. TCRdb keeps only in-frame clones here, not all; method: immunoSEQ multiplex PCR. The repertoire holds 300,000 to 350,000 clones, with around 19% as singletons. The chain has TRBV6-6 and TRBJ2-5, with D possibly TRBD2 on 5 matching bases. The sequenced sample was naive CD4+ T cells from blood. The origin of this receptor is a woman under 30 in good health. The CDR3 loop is CASVTKVGDTPETQYF. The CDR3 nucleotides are TGTGCCAGCGTCACCAAAGTGGGAGACACGCCAGAGACCCAGTACTTC.